A selection of T cell receptor beta chains follows, all from one sample in a study of T cells in Graves' hyperthyroidism and ophthalmopathy. TCRdb re-called the multiplex PCR reads with MiXCR, one entry per CDR3 protein. The sample contains around 290,000 distinct CDR3 sequences, 17% of which appear only once. The sequenced material came from blood. All receptors derive from a woman aged 55-69 years with Graves' ophthalmopathy. CDR3s include the opening cysteine and the closing phenylalanine or tryptophan. The D gene is left open where the match is weak. Clone size is shown for a subset of rows, as once, few, many or a class of expanded clone.

- | TRBJ2-7 | TRBD1 | TRBV9 | CASSEGTGGNEQYF | TGTGCCAGCAGCGAGGGGACAGGGGGCAACGAGCAGTACTTC
few | TRBJ1-6 | - | TRBV6-1 | CASSLRDSDYNSPLHF | TGTGCCAGCAGCCTCCGGGATTCTGACTATAATTCACCCCTCCACTTT
few | TRBJ1-4 | - | TRBV4-3 | CASSQEVQGGTNEKLFF | TGCGCCAGCAGCCAAGAGGTCCAAGGAGGAACTAATGAAAAACTGTTTTTT
many | TRBJ1-3 | - | TRBV11-2 | CASSLKGFSGNTIYF | TGTGCCAGCAGCTTAAAGGGGTTCTCTGGAAACACCATATATTTT
many | TRBJ1-2 | - | TRBV28 | CASSPGTRSRGYTF | TGTGCCAGCAGCCCTGGTACACGGTCTCGTGGCTACACCTTC
- | TRBJ2-5 | TRBD1 | TRBV28 | CASSFGTGGNPRETQYF | TGTGCCAGCAGTTTTGGGACAGGGGGCAACCCACGGGAGACCCAGTACTTC
many | TRBJ1-4 | - | TRBV20-1 | CSASVPLGPYEKLFF | TGCAGTGCCAGTGTCCCCCTCGGGCCTTATGAAAAACTGTTTTTT
few | TRBJ2-7 | - | TRBV28 | CASSFSTSNYEQYF | TGTGCCAGCAGTTTCTCGACTAGTAACTACGAGCAGTACTTC
few | TRBJ2-7 | TRBD1 | TRBV5-1 | CASSPGTGIGEQYF | TGCGCCAGCAGCCCGGGGACAGGGATTGGTGAGCAGTACTTC
few | TRBJ1-1 | - | TRBV4-1 | CASSTTRDTEAFF | TGCGCCAGCAGCACCACTAGGGACACTGAAGCTTTCTTT
- | TRBJ2-7 | - | TRBV5-1 | CASSLAGRAEQYF | TGCGCCAGCAGCTTGGCCGGCAGAGCCGAGCAGTACTTC
- | TRBJ1-4 | TRBD1 | TRBV29-1 | CSVGTGDEKLFF | TGCAGCGTGGGGACAGGGGATGAAAAACTGTTTTTT
few | TRBJ2-7 | - | TRBV18 | CASSPGRPAYEQYF | TGTGCCAGCTCACCCGGCAGGCCCGCCTACGAGCAGTACTTC
few | TRBJ2-5 | - | TRBV5-5 | CASSLEVRQETQYF | TGTGCCAGCAGCCTGGAGGTACGCCAAGAGACCCAGTACTTC
few | TRBJ1-5 | - | TRBV7-2 | CASSLLLGDNQPQHF | TGTGCCAGCAGCTTGTTATTGGGGGACAATCAGCCCCAGCATTTT
few | TRBJ2-2 | TRBD2 | TRBV4-2 | CASSQDRLASRELFF | TGTGCCAGCAGCCAAGACCGACTAGCGAGCCGGGAGCTGTTTTTT
many | TRBJ2-3 | TRBD2 | TRBV13 | CASSFSRQRGGDTQYF | TGTGCCAGCAGCTTCAGTCGACAGCGGGGAGGAGATACGCAGTATTTT
many | TRBJ2-2 | TRBD1 | TRBV5-1 | CASSLGGTVAGELFF | TGCGCCAGCAGCTTGGGAGGGACAGTCGCCGGGGAGCTGTTTTTT
many | TRBJ1-4 | - | TRBV29-1 | CSGGRSGEKLFF | TGCAGCGGGGGGAGGAGTGGTGAAAAACTGTTTTTT
few | TRBJ2-1 | TRBD1 | TRBV13 | CASSTRQGGREQFF | TGTGCCAGCAGCACGAGACAGGGCGGTCGTGAGCAGTTCTTC
few | TRBJ2-7 | TRBD1 | TRBV5-6 | CASSSKAGTASYEQYF | TGTGCCAGCAGCTCTAAAGCCGGGACAGCTTCCTACGAGCAGTACTTC
many | TRBJ2-2 | - | TRBV15 | CATSRVGSGWNTGELFF | TGTGCCACCAGCAGAGTAGGATCTGGGTGGAACACCGGGGAGCTGTTTTTT
many | TRBJ2-4 | - | TRBV20-1 | CSASNPSYLAKNIQYF | TGCAGTGCTAGTAATCCGAGTTACCTAGCCAAAAACATTCAGTACTTC
many | TRBJ2-7 | - | TRBV28 | CASSISAGLYEQYF | TGTGCCAGCTCAATATCGGCAGGTTTATACGAGCAGTACTTC
few | TRBJ1-2 | TRBD1 | TRBV12-3/TRBV12-4 | CASLDRGTYGYTF | TGTGCCAGTTTGGACAGGGGAACCTATGGCTACACCTTC
few | TRBJ2-3 | TRBD1 | TRBV9 | CASSVRLGTGGISTDTQYF | TGTGCCAGCAGCGTCAGGTTGGGAACAGGGGGCATAAGTACAGATACGCAGTATTTT
- | TRBJ2-7 | TRBD1 | TRBV5-1 | CASSLIIGTGLAYEQYF | TGCGCCAGCAGCTTGATTATTGGGACAGGACTTGCCTACGAGCAGTACTTC
few | TRBJ2-3 | - | TRBV4-3 | CASSQGAESDTQYF | TGCGCCAGCAGCCAAGGGGCAGAATCGGATACGCAGTATTTT
- | TRBJ1-5 | TRBD1 | TRBV19 | CASSIGPGQGQYESNQPQHF | TGTGCCAGTAGTATAGGACCGGGACAGGGTCAGTATGAGAGCAATCAGCCCCAGCATTTT
- | TRBJ2-2 | TRBD1 | TRBV15 | CATSRARDRGDLFF | TGTGCCACCAGCAGAGCTCGGGACAGGGGTGACCTGTTTTTT
many | TRBJ1-1 | TRBD1 | TRBV20-1 | CSASTGGIDTEAFF | TGCAGTGCTAGTACAGGGGGTATCGACACTGAAGCTTTCTTT
few | TRBJ1-2 | - | TRBV28 | CASSSPLDSSNYGYTF | TGTGCCAGCAGTTCTCCCTTGGACAGCAGTAACTATGGCTACACCTTC
- | TRBJ1-2 | - | TRBV25-1 | CASSHSGSAYGYTF | TGTGCCAGTTCTCACTCAGGGTCTGCCTATGGCTACACCTTC
many | TRBJ2-7 | TRBD1 | TRBV6-2/TRBV6-3 | CASSYPRRTGEASATYEQYF | TGTGCCAGCAGTTACCCCCGGCGGACAGGGGAGGCTAGCGCTACCTACGAGCAGTACTTC
many | TRBJ1-2 | TRBD1 | TRBV7-9 | CASSLGDSRNYGYTF | TGTGCCAGCAGCTTAGGGGACAGTCGTAACTATGGCTACACCTTC
few | TRBJ2-2 | - | TRBV19 | CASSYRGGQSGELFF | TGTGCCAGTAGTTATCGGGGGGGACAGTCCGGGGAGCTGTTTTTT
- | TRBJ1-4 | - | TRBV6-1 | CASTPRAEEKLFF | TGTGCCAGCACCCCCAGGGCGGAGGAAAAACTGTTTTTT
- | TRBJ2-1 | - | TRBV5-6 | CASSSNGPFGHNEQFF | TGTGCCAGCAGCTCCAACGGGCCTTTTGGGCACAATGAGCAGTTCTTC
- | TRBJ2-2 | - | TRBV5-6 | CASSLFRTNTGELFF | TGTGCCAGCAGCTTATTTAGAACGAACACCGGGGAGCTGTTTTTT
- | TRBJ2-1 | TRBD2 | TRBV30 | CAWRLSGRGDEQFF | TGTGCCTGGAGACTGAGCGGGAGGGGCGATGAGCAGTTCTTC
- | TRBJ1-4 | - | TRBV4-2 | CASSQVQPTNEKLFF | TGTGCCAGCAGCCAAGTCCAACCAACTAATGAAAAACTGTTTTTT
- | TRBJ2-3 | - | TRBV30 | CAWTGTGDSRYTDTQYF | TGTGCCTGGACGGGGACTGGGGACTCCCGCTACACAGATACGCAGTATTTT
- | TRBJ2-7 | TRBD2 | TRBV3-1 | CASSQEGSGTCQTYEQYF | TGTGCCAGCAGCCAAGAAGGTAGCGGGACGTGTCAGACCTACGAGCAGTACTTC
many | TRBJ1-6 | - | TRBV28 | CASSLWRGENNSPLHF | TGTGCCAGCAGTTTATGGCGGGGGGAGAATAATTCACCCCTCCACTTT
- | TRBJ2-5 | TRBD1 | TRBV4-3 | CASSQVRTGQEAQYF | TGCGCCAGCAGCCAAGTAAGGACAGGACAAGAGGCCCAGTACTTC
- | TRBJ1-2 | TRBD1 | TRBV12-5 | CASGLGQGALNYGYTF | TGTGCTAGTGGTTTGGGACAGGGGGCGCTTAACTATGGCTACACCTTC
few | TRBJ2-5 | - | TRBV20-1 | CSARARGTRQYQRETQYF | TGCAGTGCTAGAGCCCGTGGGACACGACAGTATCAAAGGGAGACCCAGTACTTC
many | TRBJ2-7 | - | TRBV20-1 | CSASPKRENEQYF | TGCAGTGCTAGCCCGAAAAGGGAAAACGAGCAGTACTTC
- | TRBJ2-3 | TRBD2 | TRBV19 | CASSKTSGALTDTQYF | TGTGCCAGTAGTAAGACTAGCGGGGCGCTCACAGATACGCAGTATTTT
few | TRBJ2-1 | TRBD1 | TRBV5-6 | CASSPSGQAYNEQFF | TGTGCCAGCAGCCCGTCAGGACAGGCGTACAATGAGCAGTTCTTC
few | TRBJ2-7 | TRBD2 | TRBV10-1 | CACPGGWQGSSYEQYF | TGCGCCTGCCCGGGAGGGTGGCAGGGAAGCTCCTACGAGCAGTACTTC
- | TRBJ2-7 | - | TRBV7-6 | CASSFQGRGGNSYEQYF | TGTGCCAGCAGCTTTCAGGGCCGGGGCGGGAACTCCTACGAGCAGTACTTC
many | TRBJ1-1 | - | TRBV20-1 | CSARDLLKGSDTEAFF | TGCAGTGCTAGAGATCTGCTCAAGGGGTCGGACACTGAAGCTTTCTTT
many | TRBJ2-7 | - | TRBV19 | CASRNRDGTYEQYF | TGTGCCAGTAGAAACCGGGACGGTACCTACGAGCAGTACTTC
- | TRBJ2-7 | - | TRBV10-3 | CAISEGGYYEQYF | TGTGCCATCAGTGAGGGCGGGTACTACGAGCAGTACTTC
many | TRBJ2-3 | - | TRBV9 | CASSAQAVATDTQYF | TGTGCCAGCAGCGCACAGGCCGTGGCGACAGATACGCAGTATTTT
many | TRBJ1-6 | - | TRBV7-2 | CASSIDVMSSYNSPLHF | TGTGCCAGCAGCATAGACGTCATGAGCTCCTATAATTCACCCCTCCACTTT
many | TRBJ1-5 | TRBD1 | TRBV20-1 | CSAIRGPLSNQPQHF | TGCAGTGCTATCAGGGGGCCGTTGAGCAATCAGCCCCAGCATTTT
- | TRBJ2-2 | - | TRBV7-3 | CASSLTTRGGNTGELFF | TGTGCCAGCAGCTTAACGACCCGAGGCGGGAACACCGGGGAGCTGTTTTTT